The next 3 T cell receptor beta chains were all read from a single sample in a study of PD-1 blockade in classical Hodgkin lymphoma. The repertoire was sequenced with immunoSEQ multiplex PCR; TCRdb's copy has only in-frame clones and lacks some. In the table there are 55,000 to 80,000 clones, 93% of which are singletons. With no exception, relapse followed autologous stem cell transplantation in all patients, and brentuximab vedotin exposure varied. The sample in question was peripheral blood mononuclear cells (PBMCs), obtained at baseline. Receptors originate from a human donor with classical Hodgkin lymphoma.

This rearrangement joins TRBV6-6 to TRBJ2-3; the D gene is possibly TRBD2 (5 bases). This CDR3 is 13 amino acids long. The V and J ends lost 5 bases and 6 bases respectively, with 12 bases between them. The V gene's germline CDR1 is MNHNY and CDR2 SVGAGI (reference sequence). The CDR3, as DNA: TGTGCCAGCAGTCTCGACCGCGGGGATACGCAGTATTTT. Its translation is CASSLDRGDTQYF.

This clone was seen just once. DNA for the CDR3: TGTGCCAGCATGGCGAGCTCCTATAATTCACCCCTCCACTTT. As protein: CASMASSYNSPLHF. This chain joins TRBV6-6 and TRBJ1-6, with no clear D. The CDR3 is 14 residues long. Germline CDR1 is MNHNY and CDR2 is SVGAGI (reference sequence). Deletions cut 7 bases from V and 0 bases from J, with 7 bases between.

The CDR3 DNA sequence: TGTGCCAGTAGTATAGATCCCGACAGGGACTTCACAGATACGCAGTATTTT. Protein: CASSIDPDRDFTDTQYF. The chain employs TRBV19 and TRBJ2-3; perhaps TRBD1 as D (7 bases). The germline CDR1 and CDR2 sequences are LNHDA and SQIVND (reference sequence). There are 17 residues in the CDR3. V was cut by 0 bases and J by 2 bases, with 15 bases left in between.